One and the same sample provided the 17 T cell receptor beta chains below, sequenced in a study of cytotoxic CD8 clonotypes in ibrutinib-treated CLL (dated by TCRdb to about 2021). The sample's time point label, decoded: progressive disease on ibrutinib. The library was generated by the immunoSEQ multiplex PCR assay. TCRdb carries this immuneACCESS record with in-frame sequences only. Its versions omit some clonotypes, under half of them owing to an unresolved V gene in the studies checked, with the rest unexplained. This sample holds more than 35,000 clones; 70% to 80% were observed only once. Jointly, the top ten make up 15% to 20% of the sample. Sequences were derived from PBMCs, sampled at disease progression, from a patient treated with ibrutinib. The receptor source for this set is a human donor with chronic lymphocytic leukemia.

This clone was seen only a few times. CDR3 sequence: CATAGQFGTEAFF. The CDR3 DNA sequence: TGTGCCACCGCCGGACAGTTTGGCACTGAAGCTTTCTTT. The chain joins TRBV19 to TRBJ1-1, with D possibly matching TRBD1 (6 bases). V was clipped by 10 bases and J by 4 bases, with 16 bases between them. The CDR3 is 13 amino acids. CDR1 and CDR2 (germline): LNHDA, SQIVND (reference sequence). The full variable domain, rest sourced from reference TRBV19 and TRBJ1-1, is DGGITQSPKYLFRKEGQNVTLSCEQNLNHDAMYWYRQDPGQGLRLIYYSQIVNDFQKGDIAEGYSVSREKKESFPLTVTSAQKNPTAFYLCATAGQFGTEAFFGQGTRLTVV.

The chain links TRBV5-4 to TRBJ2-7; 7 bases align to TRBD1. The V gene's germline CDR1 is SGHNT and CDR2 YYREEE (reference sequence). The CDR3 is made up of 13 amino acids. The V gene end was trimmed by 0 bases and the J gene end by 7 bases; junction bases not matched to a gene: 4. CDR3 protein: CASSLGQGFEQYF. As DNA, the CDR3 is TGTGCCAGCAGCTTGGGACAGGGTTTTGAGCAGTACTTC.

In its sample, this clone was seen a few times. The DNA for the CDR3 is TGTGCCAGCAGCACGACTAGCCGGGATACGCAGTATTTT. This translates into CASSTTSRDTQYF. The J gene is TRBJ2-3, the V gene TRBV6-5; TRBD2 aligns across 7 bases. Germline-derived CDR1 and CDR2 are MNHEY and SVGAGI. The CDR3 runs to 13 residues. V dropped 6 bases and J dropped 6; count of bases not matched to a gene: 6.

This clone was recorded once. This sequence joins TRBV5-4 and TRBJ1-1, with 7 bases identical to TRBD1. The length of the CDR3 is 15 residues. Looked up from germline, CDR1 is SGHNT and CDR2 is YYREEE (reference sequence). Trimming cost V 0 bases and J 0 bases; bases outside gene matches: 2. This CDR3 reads CASSLGGGVNTEAFF. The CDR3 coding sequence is TGTGCCAGCAGCTTGGGAGGGGGCGTGAACACTGAAGCTTTCTTT.

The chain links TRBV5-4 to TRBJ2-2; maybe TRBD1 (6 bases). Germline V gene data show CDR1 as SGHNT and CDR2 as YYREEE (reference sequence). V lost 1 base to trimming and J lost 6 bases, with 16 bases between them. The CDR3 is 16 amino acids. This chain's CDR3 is CASSLFVGAHPGELFF. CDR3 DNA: TGTGCCAGCAGCTTGTTCGTGGGGGCGCACCCCGGGGAGCTGTTTTTT. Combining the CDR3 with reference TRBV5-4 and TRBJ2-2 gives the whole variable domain ETGVTQSPTHLIKTRGQQVTLRCSSQSGHNTVSWYQQALGQGPQFIFQYYREEENGRGNFPPRFSGLQFPNYSSELNVNALELDDSALYLCASSLFVGAHPGELFFGEGSRLTVL.

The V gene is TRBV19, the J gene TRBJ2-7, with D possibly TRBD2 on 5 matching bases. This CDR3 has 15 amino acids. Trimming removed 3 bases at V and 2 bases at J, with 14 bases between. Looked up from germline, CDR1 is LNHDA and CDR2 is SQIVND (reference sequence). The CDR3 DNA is TGTGCCAGTAGTATTGCCCCCACCGGGACCTACGAGCAGTACTTC. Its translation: CASSIAPTGTYEQYF.

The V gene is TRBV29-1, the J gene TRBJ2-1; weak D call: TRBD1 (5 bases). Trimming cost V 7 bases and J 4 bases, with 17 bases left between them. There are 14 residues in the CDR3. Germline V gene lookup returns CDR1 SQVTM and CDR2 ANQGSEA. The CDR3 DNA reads TGCAGCGCCACGCCTTTGAGACAGTACAATGAGCAGTTCTTC. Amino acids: CSATPLRQYNEQFF.

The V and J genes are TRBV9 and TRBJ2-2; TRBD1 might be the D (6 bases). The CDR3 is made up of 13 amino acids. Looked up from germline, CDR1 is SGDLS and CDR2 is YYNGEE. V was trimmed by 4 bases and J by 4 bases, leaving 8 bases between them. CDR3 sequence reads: CASSPTGTGELFF. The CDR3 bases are TGTGCCAGCAGCCCGACAGGCACCGGGGAGCTGTTTTTT.

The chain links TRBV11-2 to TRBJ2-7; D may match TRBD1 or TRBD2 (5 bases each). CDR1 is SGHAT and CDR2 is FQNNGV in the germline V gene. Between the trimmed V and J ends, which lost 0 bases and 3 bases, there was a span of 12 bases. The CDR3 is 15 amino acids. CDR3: CASSLEGPGFYEQYF. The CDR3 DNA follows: TGTGCCAGCAGCTTAGAGGGACCAGGGTTCTACGAGCAGTACTTC.

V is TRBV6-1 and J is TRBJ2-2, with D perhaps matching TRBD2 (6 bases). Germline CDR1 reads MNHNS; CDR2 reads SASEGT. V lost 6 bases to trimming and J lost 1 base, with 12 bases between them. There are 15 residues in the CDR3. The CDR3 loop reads CASRLEGGNTGELFF. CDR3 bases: TGTGCCAGCAGGTTGGAGGGAGGGAACACCGGGGAGCTGTTTTTT.

As DNA, the CDR3 is TGTGCCAGTAGTATCCAGAATGAGCAGTTCTTC. Encoded protein: CASSIQNEQFF. The chain carries TRBV19 and TRBJ2-1; no firm D call. CDR3 size: 11 residues. CDR1 and CDR2 (germline): LNHDA, SQIVND (reference sequence). The V end was cut by 3 bases, the J end by 7 bases, with 4 bases between.

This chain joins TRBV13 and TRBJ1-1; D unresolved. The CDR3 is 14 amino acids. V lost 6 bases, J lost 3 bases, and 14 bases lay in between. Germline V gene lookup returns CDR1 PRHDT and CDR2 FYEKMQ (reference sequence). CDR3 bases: TGTGCCAGCAGGCGTGGGCCGCTGTACACTGAAGCTTTCTTT. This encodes CASRRGPLYTEAFF. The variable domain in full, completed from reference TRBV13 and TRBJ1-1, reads AAGVIQSPRHLIKEKRETATLKCYPIPRHDTVYWYQQGPGQDPQFLISFYEKMQSDKGSIPDRFSAQQFSDYHSELNMSSLELGDSALYFCASRRGPLYTEAFFGQGTRLTVV.

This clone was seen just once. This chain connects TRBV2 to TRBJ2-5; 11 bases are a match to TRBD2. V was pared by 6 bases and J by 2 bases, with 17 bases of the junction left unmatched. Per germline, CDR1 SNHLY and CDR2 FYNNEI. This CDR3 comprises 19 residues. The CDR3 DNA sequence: TGTGCCAGCAGGGGGAGTTGGCTAGCGGGGGGCGCTTCACAAGAGACCCAGTACTTC. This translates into CASRGSWLAGGASQETQYF.

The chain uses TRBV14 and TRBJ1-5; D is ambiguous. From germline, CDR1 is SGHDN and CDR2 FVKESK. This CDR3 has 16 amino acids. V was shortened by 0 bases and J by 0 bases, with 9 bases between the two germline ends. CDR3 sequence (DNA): TGTGCCAGCAGCCAAGAGAGGGAGTATAGCAATCAGCCCCAGCATTTT. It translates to CASSQEREYSNQPQHF.

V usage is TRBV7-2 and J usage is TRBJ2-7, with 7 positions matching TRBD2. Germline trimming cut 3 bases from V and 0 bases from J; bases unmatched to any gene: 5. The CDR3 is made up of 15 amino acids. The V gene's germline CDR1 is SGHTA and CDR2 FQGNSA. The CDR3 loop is CASSFRAGSSYEQYF. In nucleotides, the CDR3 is TGTGCCAGCAGCTTCCGAGCGGGAAGCTCCTACGAGCAGTACTTC.

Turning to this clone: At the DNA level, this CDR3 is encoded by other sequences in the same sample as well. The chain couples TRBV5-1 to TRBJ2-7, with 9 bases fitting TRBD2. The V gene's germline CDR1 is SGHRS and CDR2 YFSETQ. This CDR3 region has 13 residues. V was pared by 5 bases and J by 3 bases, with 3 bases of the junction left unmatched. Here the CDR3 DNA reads TGCGCCAGCAGTCTAGCGGGGCGCTACGAGCAGTACTTC. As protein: CASSLAGRYEQYF. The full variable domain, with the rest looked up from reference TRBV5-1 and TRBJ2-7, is KAGVTQTPRYLIKTRGQQVTLSCSPISGHRSVSWYQQTPGQGLQFLFEYFSETQRNKGNFPGRFSGRQFSNSRSEMNVSTLELGDSALYLCASSLAGRYEQYFGPGTRLTVT.

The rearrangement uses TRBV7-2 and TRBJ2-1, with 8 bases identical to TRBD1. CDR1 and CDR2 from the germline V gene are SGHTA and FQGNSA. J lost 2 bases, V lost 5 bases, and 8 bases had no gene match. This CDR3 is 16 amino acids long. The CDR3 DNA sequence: TGTGCCAGCAGCCAGAGCTTGGACAGGGCCTACAATGAGCAGTTCTTC. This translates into CASSQSLDRAYNEQFF.